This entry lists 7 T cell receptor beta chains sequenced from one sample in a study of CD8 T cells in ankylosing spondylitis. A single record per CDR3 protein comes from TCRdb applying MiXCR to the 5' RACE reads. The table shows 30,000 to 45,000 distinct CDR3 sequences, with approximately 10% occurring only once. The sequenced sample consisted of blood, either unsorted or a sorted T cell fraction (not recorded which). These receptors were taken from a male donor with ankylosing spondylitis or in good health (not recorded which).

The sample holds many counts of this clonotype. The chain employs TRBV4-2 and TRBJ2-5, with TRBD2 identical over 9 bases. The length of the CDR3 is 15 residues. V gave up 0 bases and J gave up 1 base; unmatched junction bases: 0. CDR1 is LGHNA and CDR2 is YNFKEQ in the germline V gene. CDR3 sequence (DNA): TGTGCCAGCAGCCAAGAGACTAGCGGCCAAGAGACCCAGTACTTC. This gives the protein CASSQETSGQETQYF.

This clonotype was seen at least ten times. CDR3 coding DNA: TGTGCCAGCAGTATCGAGGAGCCCCAGCATTTT. Protein sequence: CASSIEEPQHF. This rearrangement joins TRBV28 to TRBJ1-5; D is uncertain. The CDR3 runs to 11 residues. V was clipped by 5 bases and J by 8 bases, with 7 bases between them. Germline CDR1 and CDR2: MDHEN and SYDVKM.

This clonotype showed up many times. CDR3 DNA sequence: TGCGCCAGCAGCTCCGGACTAGGCTCCTACGAGCAGTACTTC. It yields the protein CASSSGLGSYEQYF. This chain connects TRBV5-1 to TRBJ2-7; 7 nucleotides line up with TRBD2. There are 14 residues in the CDR3. Trimming took 3 bases from V and 0 from J; bases not matched to a gene: 3. Germline V lookup: CDR1 SGHRS, CDR2 YFSETQ.

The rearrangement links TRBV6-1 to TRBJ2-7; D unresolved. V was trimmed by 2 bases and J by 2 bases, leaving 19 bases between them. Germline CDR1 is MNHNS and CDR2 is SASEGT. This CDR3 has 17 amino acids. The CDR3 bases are TGTGCCAGCAGTGAACAACCCTCCGGACGGAGCGCCTACGAGCAGTACTTC. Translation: CASSEQPSGRSAYEQYF.

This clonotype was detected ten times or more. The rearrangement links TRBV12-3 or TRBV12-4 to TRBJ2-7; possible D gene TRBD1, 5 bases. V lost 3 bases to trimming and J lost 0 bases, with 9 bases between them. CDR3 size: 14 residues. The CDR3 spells CASSFKGNSYEQYF. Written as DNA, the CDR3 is TGTGCCAGCAGTTTTAAGGGGAACTCCTACGAGCAGTACTTC.

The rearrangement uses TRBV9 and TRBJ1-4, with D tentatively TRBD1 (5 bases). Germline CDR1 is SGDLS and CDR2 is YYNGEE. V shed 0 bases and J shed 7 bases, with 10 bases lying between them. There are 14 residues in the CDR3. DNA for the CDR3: TGTGCCAGCAGCGTAGGGGGGACGTCTGAAAAACTGTTTTTT. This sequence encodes CASSVGGTSEKLFF.

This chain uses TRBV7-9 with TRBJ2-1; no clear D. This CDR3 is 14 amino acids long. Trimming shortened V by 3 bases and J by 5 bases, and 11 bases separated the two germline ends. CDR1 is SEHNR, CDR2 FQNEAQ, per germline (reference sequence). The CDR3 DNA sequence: TGTGCCAGCAGCTTTAGCCAGGTCAACAATGAGCAGTTCTTC. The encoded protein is CASSFSQVNNEQFF.